Following are 13 T cell receptor beta chains from one sample sequenced in a study of T cell repertoires in cytomegalovirus infection. Their specific antigens are unknown. MiXCR, applied by TCRdb to the reads, yields one record per CDR3 protein. The data show 200,000 to 250,000 distinct CDR3 sequences, 35% to 40% seen once. Sequences were derived from CD8+ T cells from cultured PBMCs, sampled from culture after CMV antigen stimulation. The origin of the receptors is a human donor in good health (CMV status not recorded). Some clones in this sample may be carry-over from other donors' samples.

This rearrangement joins TRBV11-2 to TRBJ2-1, with D unclear. Germline V CDR1 and CDR2: SGHAT, FQNNGV. The V gene lost 5 bases and the J gene lost 7 bases, with 18 bases spanning the gap. This CDR3 is 15 amino acids long. CDR3: CASSVHKGEWNEQFF. The CDR3 bases are TGTGCCAGCAGCGTTCACAAAGGAGAATGGAATGAGCAGTTCTTC.

The chain has TRBV19 and TRBJ1-5; the D is unclear. Germline V gene lookup returns CDR1 LNHDA and CDR2 SQIVND (reference sequence). V was clipped by 5 bases and J by 4 bases, with 15 bases between them. This CDR3 has 15 residues. CDR3 amino acids: CASSSTGRENQPQHF. The CDR3, as DNA: TGTGCCAGTAGTTCGACCGGACGGGAAAATCAGCCCCAGCATTTT.

The gene calls are TRBV27 and TRBJ2-5; 9 bases are shared with TRBD1. Trimming cost V 5 bases and J 5 bases; bases outside gene matches: 6. The CDR3 is 14 residues long. Germline values: CDR1 MNHEY, CDR2 SMNVEV (reference sequence). Here the CDR3 DNA reads TGTGCCAGCAGTCTACTCGGGACAGGGGAGACCCAGTACTTC. This sequence encodes CASSLLGTGETQYF.

The V call is TRBV7-9, the J call TRBJ1-4; D gene unclear. In germline, CDR1 is SEHNR, CDR2 FQNEAQ (reference sequence). Trimming pared 5 bases from V and 0 bases from J, leaving 16 bases between. The length of the CDR3 is 17 residues. CDR3 sequence: CASSEPGSVATNEKLFF. CDR3 sequence (DNA): TGTGCCAGCAGCGAACCCGGGAGTGTTGCAACTAATGAAAAACTGTTTTTT.

This clonotype has only one observation. The rearrangement uses TRBV5-4 and TRBJ2-6; the D is unclear. Germline-derived CDR1 and CDR2 are SGHNT and YYREEE (reference sequence). The CDR3 is 17 amino acids. V was cut by 3 bases and J by 2 bases, with 15 bases left in between. The CDR3 bases are TGTGCCAGCAGCTCCGCGGACCCCCTCGCTGGGGCCAACGTCCTGACTTTC. The encoded protein is CASSSADPLAGANVLTF.

This sequence joins TRBV6-1 and TRBJ2-3; 12 bases map to TRBD2. Germline loops: CDR1 MNHNS, CDR2 SASEGT. This CDR3 contains 15 residues. The V gene end was trimmed by 6 bases and the J gene end by 4 bases; junction bases not matched to a gene: 5. CDR3 protein: CASSKTSGSADTQYF. CDR3 sequence (DNA): TGTGCCAGCAGCAAGACTAGCGGGAGTGCAGATACGCAGTATTTT.

Written as DNA, the CDR3 is TGTGCCAGCAGTTTAAGGGGGGGGCTAAGTAATGAGCAGTTCTTC. This encodes CASSLRGGLSNEQFF. The rearrangement links TRBV12-3 or TRBV12-4 to TRBJ2-1; a possible D gene is TRBD2 (7 bases). V was trimmed by 2 bases and J by 7 bases, leaving 15 bases between them. This CDR3 spans 15 amino acids.

This clonotype was picked up a small number of times. The rearrangement joins TRBV27 to TRBJ1-1; the D gene is possibly TRBD1 (5 bases). Looked up from germline, CDR1 is MNHEY and CDR2 is SMNVEV (reference sequence). V lost 5 bases and J lost 0, with 22 bases in between. This CDR3 has 18 amino acids. Written as DNA, the CDR3 is TGTGCCAGCAGTCGAATTTCGCGGGGAGGGGCGATGAACACTGAAGCTTTCTTT. Translation: CASSRISRGGAMNTEAFF.

The rearrangement joins TRBV27 to TRBJ2-3; weak D call: TRBD1 (6 bases). The CDR3 covers 14 residues. Trimming cost V 1 base and J 4 bases, with 9 bases left between them. CDR1 and CDR2 (germline): MNHEY, SMNVEV (reference sequence). In DNA form, the CDR3 reads TGTGCCAGCAGTTTATTTCCAGGGGCAGATACGCAGTATTTT. The encoded protein is CASSLFPGADTQYF.

The sample holds a few counts of this clonotype. The chain employs TRBV6-6 and TRBJ2-3; D tentatively fits TRBD1 or TRBD2 (5 bases each). The V and J ends lost 0 bases and 0 bases respectively, with 10 bases between them. Germline V gene sequence: CDR1 MNHNY, CDR2 SVGAGI (reference sequence). The CDR3 is 16 amino acids. For the CDR3, the DNA is TGTGCCAGCAGTTACTCGCTGAGGGACAGCACAGATACGCAGTATTTT. This gives the protein CASSYSLRDSTDTQYF.

The CDR3 bases are TGTGCCAGCAGCCCTGGGACGGATTCCTACGAGCAGTACTTC. Protein: CASSPGTDSYEQYF. The rearrangement links TRBV7-6 to TRBJ2-7; D tentatively fits TRBD1 or TRBD2 (5 bases each). Germline V gene data show CDR1 as SGHVS and CDR2 as FNYEAQ. The CDR3 spans 14 residues. Trimming removed 5 bases from V and 1 base from J, with 12 bases in between. Full variable domain (missing parts from reference TRBV7-6 and TRBJ2-7): GAGVSQSPRYKVTKRGQDVALRCDPISGHVSLYWYRQALGQGPEFLTYFNYEAQQDKSGLPNDRFSAERPEGSISTLTIQRTEQRDSAMYRCASSPGTDSYEQYFGPGTRLTVT.

This chain joins TRBV7-8 and TRBJ2-7; D ambiguous. This CDR3 comprises 14 residues. V gave up 5 bases and J gave up 2 bases, with 13 bases separating them. Per the germline V gene, CDR1 is SGHVS and CDR2 is FQNEAQ. CDR3: CASSPLREAYEQYF. CDR3 DNA: TGTGCCAGCAGCCCCCTGAGAGAAGCCTACGAGCAGTACTTC. Combining the CDR3 with reference TRBV7-8 and TRBJ2-7 gives the whole variable domain GAGVSQSPRYKVAKRGQDVALRCDPISGHVSLFWYQQALGQGPEFLTYFQNEAQLDKSGLPSDRFFAERPEGSVSTLKIQRTQQEDSAVYLCASSPLREAYEQYFGPGTRLTVT.

On this clonotype itself: A read error is possible here, since a much larger clone lies one base away. The chain carries TRBV7-8 and TRBJ2-4; D remains unclear. The germline CDR1 and CDR2 sequences are SGHVS and FQNEAQ. The CDR3 length is 15 residues. Trimming took off 1 base at V and 0 bases at J, with 7 bases between the two ends. The CDR3, as DNA: TGTGCCAGCAGCTTAGGAAACTTAGCCAAAAACATTCAGTACTTC. This encodes CASSLGNLAKNIQYF.